Listed here are 32 T cell receptor beta chains from one sample, sequenced in a study of blood T cell repertoires in COVID-19. The repertoire was sequenced with immunoSEQ multiplex PCR; TCRdb's copy has only in-frame clones and lacks some. The table lists fewer than 150,000 clones, around 91% of them singletons. Sequencing was performed on peripheral blood. The receptors here all came from a woman between 55 and 75 years old with COVID-19, enrolled during active disease.

This sequence joins TRBV7-9 and TRBJ1-3; no definite D call. The CDR3 extends over 18 amino acids. Germline V CDR1 and CDR2: SEHNR, FQNEAQ (reference sequence). Trimming shortened V by 3 bases and J by 0 bases, and 18 bases separated the two germline ends. DNA of the CDR3: TGTGCCAGCAGCTTCCTCGGCCTTTTACAGCTCTCTGGAAACACCATATATTTT. It translates to CASSFLGLLQLSGNTIYF.

V is TRBV18 and J is TRBJ1-1; D perhaps matches TRBD1 (5 bases). Per the germline V gene, CDR1 is KGHSH and CDR2 is LQKENI. The CDR3 loop spans 13 amino acids. V was pared by 1 base and J by 7 bases, with 10 bases between. The CDR3 reads CASSPLRGDEAFF. The CDR3 DNA follows: TGTGCCAGCTCACCACTCCGGGGGGATGAAGCTTTCTTT.

This chain uses TRBV7-3 with TRBJ1-2, with TRBD1 as a possible D gene (6 bases). Germline V CDR1 and CDR2: SGHTA, FQGTGA. Trimming left V 5 bases short and J 8 bases short, with 15 bases between. This CDR3 region has 13 residues. In nucleotides, the CDR3 is TGTGCCAGCAGCCAATATACAGGGAACGGCTACACCTTC. Translation gives CASSQYTGNGYTF.

CDR3 DNA sequence: TGTGCCAGCAGCCAAACGGAGGGCCTAGGTGGCTACACCTTC. Amino acid sequence: CASSQTEGLGGYTF. J is TRBJ1-2 and V is TRBV3-1 (or the pseudogene TRBV3-2), with D unresolved. V lost 2 bases to trimming and J lost 7 bases, with 14 bases between them. The CDR3 is 14 amino acids. Germline loops: CDR1 LGHDT, CDR2 YNNKEL (reference sequence).

The chain uses TRBV7-2 and TRBJ2-1, with D unclear. Germline CDR1 is SGHTA and CDR2 is FQGNSA. The germline V and J ends were trimmed by 5 bases and 2 bases, with 4 bases remaining between them. This CDR3 contains 12 residues. The CDR3 region has the DNA TGTGCCAGCAGCAACACCTACAATGAGCAGTTCTTC. This sequence encodes CASSNTYNEQFF. Filled out from reference TRBV7-2 and TRBJ2-1, the complete variable domain reads GAGVSQSPSNKVTEKGKDVELRCDPISGHTALYWYRQSLGQGLEFLIYFQGNSAPDKSGLPSDRFSAERTGGSVSTLTIQRTQQEDSAVYLCASSNTYNEQFFGPGTRLTVL.

The V gene is TRBV5-1, the J gene TRBJ1-6; the match to TRBD1 covers 9 bases. Germline V lookup: CDR1 SGHRS, CDR2 YFSETQ. The CDR3 loop spans 15 amino acids. Trimming removed 2 bases from V and 8 bases from J; junction bases left unmatched: 5. This CDR3 reads CASSLRTGEDSPLHF. CDR3 DNA: TGCGCCAGCAGCTTAAGGACAGGGGAAGATTCACCCCTCCACTTT.

This chain links TRBV4-3 with TRBJ2-1, with TRBD1 matching 10 bases. CDR1 and CDR2 (germline): LGHNA, YSLEER. This CDR3 is 16 amino acids long. J was trimmed by 4 bases and V by 4 bases; bases with no gene match: 7. The CDR3 reads CASSPRGQGIYNEQFF. CDR3 coding DNA: TGCGCCAGCAGCCCGCGGGGACAGGGGATATACAATGAGCAGTTCTTC.

Here the CDR3 DNA reads TGTGCCAGCAGCTTAGGGGGACAGGGAGAAGGCTACACCTTC. This translates into CASSLGGQGEGYTF. The rearrangement joins TRBV11-2 to TRBJ1-2, with TRBD1 identical over 9 bases. J gave up 8 bases and V 1 base, and 5 bases lay outside the gene matches. CDR3 length: 14 residues. The V gene's germline CDR1 is SGHAT and CDR2 FQNNGV.

The genes are TRBV6-5 and TRBJ2-4; 10 bases map to TRBD1. The CDR3 has 15 amino acids. Germline CDR1 is MNHEY and CDR2 is SVGAGI. Germline trimming cut 4 bases from V and 4 bases from J; bases unmatched to any gene: 4. The CDR3 reads CASSFRDRGKNIQYF. DNA of the CDR3: TGTGCCAGCAGTTTCCGGGACAGGGGTAAAAACATTCAGTACTTC.

The gene calls are TRBV27 and TRBJ1-2; TRBD1 matches 8 bases. Germline CDR1 reads MNHEY; CDR2 reads SMNVEV (reference sequence). The CDR3 loop spans 16 amino acids. V shed 6 bases, J shed 3 bases, and the junction held 12 bases outside the gene matches. The CDR3 region has the DNA TGTGCCAGCAGGCCCGGACAGGGAGGGTTTCACTATGGCTACACCTTC. Translation gives CASRPGQGGFHYGYTF.

This chain uses TRBV9 with TRBJ1-3; D remains unclear. CDR3 length: 14 amino acids. Trimming removed 0 bases at V and 0 bases at J, with 4 bases between. Per germline, CDR1 SGDLS and CDR2 YYNGEE. Written as DNA, the CDR3 is TGTGCCAGCAGCGTAGACACCTCTGGAAACACCATATATTTT. Residues: CASSVDTSGNTIYF.

This chain links TRBV20-1 with TRBJ2-7; D might be TRBD2 (7 bases). The CDR3 runs to 16 residues. CDR1 and CDR2 (germline): DFQATT, SNEGSKA (reference sequence). Trimming stripped 3 bases from V and 1 base from J, with 19 bases between. This chain's CDR3 is CSASVGYRGASYEQYF. The CDR3 region has the DNA TGCAGTGCTAGTGTAGGTTATCGGGGGGCGTCCTACGAGCAGTACTTC.

Remarks on this clone: At the DNA level, this CDR3 is encoded by other sequences in the same sample as well. The chain joins TRBV30 to TRBJ1-1, with a weak D call TRBD1 (5 bases). Germline CDR1 GTSNPN, CDR2 SVGIG (reference sequence). CDR3 size: 13 residues. Trimming cost V 4 bases and J 0 bases, with 9 bases left between them. CDR3 bases: TGTGCCTGGAATAGGGGCTTGAACACTGAAGCTTTCTTT. Its protein is CAWNRGLNTEAFF.

V usage is TRBV19 and J usage is TRBJ2-5, with 9 nucleotides matching TRBD2. Germline V gene lookup returns CDR1 LNHDA and CDR2 SQIVND (reference sequence). The V gene end was trimmed by 10 bases and the J gene end by 5 bases; junction bases not matched to a gene: 17. This CDR3 is built from 16 residues. CDR3 loop: CATRGIGGGGRETQYF. The CDR3 coding sequence is TGTGCCACCCGGGGCATCGGCGGGGGGGGCAGGGAGACCCAGTACTTC.

This rearrangement joins TRBV11-2 to TRBJ2-1; 12 nucleotides agree with TRBD1. This CDR3 comprises 15 residues. V trimming: 6 bases; J trimming: 9 bases; junction bases outside the gene matches: 9. The germline gives CDR1 SGHAT, CDR2 FQNNGV. The CDR3 coding sequence is TGTGCCAGCAGGTTCCCGGGACAGGGGGCTGGTGAGCAGTTCTTC. The encoded protein is CASRFPGQGAGEQFF.

This clone was picked up a small number of times. The chain links TRBV10-1 to TRBJ1-6; TRBD1 is a possible D gene (5 bases). The CDR3 is 17 residues long. V was clipped by 0 bases and J by 10 bases, with 19 bases between them. Germline-derived CDR1 and CDR2 are WNHNN and SYGVQD (reference sequence). In DNA, the CDR3 is TGCGCCAGCAGTGAGTCGGAGTTCCTAGGGGTTCGGTCACCCCTCCACTTT. Translation: CASSESEFLGVRSPLHF.

This rearrangement joins TRBV9 to TRBJ2-1, with TRBD1 matching over 9 bases. With 0 bases clipped from V and 5 bases from J, the junction kept 3 bases outside the gene matches. CDR1 and CDR2 (germline): SGDLS, YYNGEE. CDR3 length equals 15 residues. CDR3 coding DNA: TGTGCCAGCAGCGTAGGACAGGGGGTCCACAATGAGCAGTTCTTC. It is translated as CASSVGQGVHNEQFF.

This clone was found a few times. This chain connects TRBV7-2 to TRBJ2-1, with D hard to call. This CDR3 comprises 17 residues. V lost 2 bases and J lost 0, with 14 bases in between. Germline V gene lookup returns CDR1 SGHTA and CDR2 FQGNSA. CDR3 DNA: TGTGCCAGCAGCTTAATCGGCAGCCCTAGCTCCTACAATGAGCAGTTCTTC. Its protein product is CASSLIGSPSSYNEQFF.

CDR3 in DNA: TGTGCCAGTACCTCTCGGGCAGGGGTAATGGTTTCACCCCTCCACTTT. Translating gives CASTSRAGVMVSPLHF. V gene TRBV19 combines with J gene TRBJ1-6; TRBD1 is a possible D gene (6 bases). This CDR3 has 16 residues. Trimming removed 7 bases at V and 9 bases at J, with 22 bases between. Germline CDR1 and CDR2: LNHDA and SQIVND (reference sequence).

The chain has TRBV5-8 and TRBJ1-1, with 8 bases that match TRBD1. The V gene's germline CDR1 is SGHTS and CDR2 YDEGEE. CDR3 length: 15 residues. Trimming at V came to 6 bases and at J to 11 bases, leaving 18 bases not matched to a gene. CDR3 DNA sequence: TGTGCCAGCACGCTGAGAAAGACAGGGGCCACGGTCGCTTTCTTT. Translation gives CASTLRKTGATVAFF.

J is TRBJ2-1 and V is TRBV3-1 (or the pseudogene TRBV3-2); D perhaps matches TRBD1 (5 bases). From germline, CDR1 is LGHDT and CDR2 YNNKEL (reference sequence). V lost 5 bases, J lost 3 bases, and 11 bases lay in between. This CDR3 has 14 residues. This chain's CDR3 is CASSAQENYNEQFF. The CDR3 bases are TGTGCCAGCAGCGCACAGGAAAACTACAATGAGCAGTTCTTC.

The chain has TRBV9 and TRBJ1-1; TRBD1 matches 10 bases. Germline loops: CDR1 SGDLS, CDR2 YYNGEE. This CDR3 comprises 18 residues. V dropped 0 bases and J dropped 0; count of bases not matched to a gene: 8. The CDR3 is CASSVGGGQGLMNTEAFF. The CDR3 DNA reads TGTGCCAGCAGCGTAGGCGGGGGACAGGGGCTAATGAACACTGAAGCTTTCTTT.

This chain uses TRBV10-3 with TRBJ2-5; 10 positions agree with TRBD2. V trimming: 8 bases; J trimming: 5 bases; junction bases outside the gene matches: 8. The germline gives CDR1 ENHRY, CDR2 SYGVKD. The CDR3 totals 14 residues. The CDR3 sequence is CAIAVAGGSETQYF. DNA for the CDR3: TGTGCCATCGCTGTAGCGGGGGGCTCGGAGACCCAGTACTTC.

This clone has a single count. This chain connects TRBV19 to TRBJ1-2; D gene uncertain. The V end was cut by 3 bases, the J end by 5 bases, with 19 bases between. Germline V CDR1 and CDR2: LNHDA, SQIVND (reference sequence). This CDR3 has 16 amino acids. CDR3: CASSIPGSDPLYGYTF. The CDR3 coding sequence is TGTGCCAGTAGTATCCCCGGGTCAGACCCCCTTTATGGCTACACCTTC.

The rearrangement links TRBV2 to TRBJ2-5; a weak D match, TRBD2 (6 bases). The CDR3 covers 13 residues. V was pared by 10 bases and J by 4 bases, with 16 bases between. CDR1 is SNHLY, CDR2 FYNNEI, per germline. CDR3 DNA sequence: TGTGCCATCCTCCGGGACTCAGGAGAGACCCAGTACTTC. Its translation is CAILRDSGETQYF. The whole variable domain, filled in from reference TRBV2 and TRBJ2-5, reads EPEVTQTPSHQVTQMGQEVILRCVPISNHLYFYWYRQILGQKVEFLVSFYNNEISEKSEIFDDQFSVERPDGSNFTLKIRSTKLEDSAMYFCAILRDSGETQYFGPGTRLLVL.

The chain links TRBV7-9 to TRBJ1-5, with a weak D call TRBD1 (5 bases). Per the germline V gene, CDR1 is SEHNR and CDR2 is FQNEAQ (reference sequence). V was clipped by 6 bases and J by 4 bases, with 19 bases between them. This CDR3 spans 16 amino acids. CDR3 loop: CASSQGVGRVNQPQHF. CDR3 DNA: TGTGCCAGCAGTCAAGGTGTGGGCAGGGTGAATCAGCCCCAGCATTTT.

This clone was detected once. The chain has TRBV7-6 and TRBJ2-1; 8 bases line up with TRBD2. Germline CDR1 reads SGHVS; CDR2 reads FNYEAQ. V was clipped by 1 base and J by 7 bases; unmatched bases: 9. There are 16 residues in the CDR3. The CDR3 region is CASSLEGSGVSNEQFF. DNA of the CDR3: TGTGCCAGCAGCTTAGAGGGTAGCGGGGTGTCGAATGAGCAGTTCTTC.

CDR3: CASSYYRGHESSYNEQFF. DNA of the CDR3: TGTGCCAGCAGTTACTACAGGGGGCACGAAAGCTCCTACAATGAGCAGTTCTTC. The V and J genes are TRBV6-2 or TRBV6-3 and TRBJ2-1, with 9 bases that match TRBD1. Germline CDR1 reads MNHEY; CDR2 reads SVGEGT. This CDR3 has 18 amino acids. The J segment lost 0 bases and the V segment lost 1 base, leaving 7 bases of the junction unmatched.

This chain connects TRBV6-5 to TRBJ2-1; 11 bases agree with TRBD2. Germline V CDR1 and CDR2: MNHEY, SVGAGI. This CDR3 region has 14 residues. After removal of 10 bases from V and 5 bases from J, the junction contained 7 bases not matched to a gene. CDR3 protein: CAIRLAGPDNEQFF. For the CDR3, the DNA is TGTGCCATCAGACTAGCGGGGCCCGACAATGAGCAGTTCTTC.

This chain links TRBV5-1 with TRBJ2-7; 8 bases fit TRBD2. V gave up 3 bases and J gave up 7 bases; unmatched junction bases: 27. The CDR3 is 20 amino acids. Germline CDR1 SGHRS, CDR2 YFSETQ. As DNA, the CDR3 is TGCGCCAGCAGCTCGAACTTGGGGGGACTGCGTGGTAGCGGGGCAGGTGAGCAGTACTTC. Translated: CASSSNLGGLRGSGAGEQYF.

The count of this clone is one. The chain couples TRBV29-1 to TRBJ1-1, with D possibly matching TRBD1 (5 bases). CDR1 is SQVTM and CDR2 is ANQGSEA in the germline V gene. The V end lost 5 bases, the J end lost 5 bases, and 15 bases lay between the germline ends. The CDR3 consists of 13 residues. The CDR3, as DNA: TGCAGCGTTTCAGGAGGGGAGGGAACTGAAGCTTTCTTT. Its translation is CSVSGGEGTEAFF. The variable domain in full, with the rest retrieved from reference TRBV29-1 and TRBJ1-1, is SAVISQKPSRDICQRGTSLTIQCQVDSQVTMMFWYRQQPGQSLTLIATANQGSEATYESGFVIDKFPISRPNLTFSTLTVSNMSPEDSSIYLCSVSGGEGTEAFFGQGTRLTVV.

J is TRBJ2-1 and V is TRBV4-2; 7 nucleotides agree with TRBD1. Germline loops: CDR1 LGHNA, CDR2 YNFKEQ. CDR3 length: 16 residues. V lost 0 bases, J lost 2 bases, and 4 bases stayed unmatched. CDR3 nucleotides: TGTGCCAGCAGCCAAGACCGAGGGGGCCCCTACAATGAGCAGTTCTTC. It codes for CASSQDRGGPYNEQFF.